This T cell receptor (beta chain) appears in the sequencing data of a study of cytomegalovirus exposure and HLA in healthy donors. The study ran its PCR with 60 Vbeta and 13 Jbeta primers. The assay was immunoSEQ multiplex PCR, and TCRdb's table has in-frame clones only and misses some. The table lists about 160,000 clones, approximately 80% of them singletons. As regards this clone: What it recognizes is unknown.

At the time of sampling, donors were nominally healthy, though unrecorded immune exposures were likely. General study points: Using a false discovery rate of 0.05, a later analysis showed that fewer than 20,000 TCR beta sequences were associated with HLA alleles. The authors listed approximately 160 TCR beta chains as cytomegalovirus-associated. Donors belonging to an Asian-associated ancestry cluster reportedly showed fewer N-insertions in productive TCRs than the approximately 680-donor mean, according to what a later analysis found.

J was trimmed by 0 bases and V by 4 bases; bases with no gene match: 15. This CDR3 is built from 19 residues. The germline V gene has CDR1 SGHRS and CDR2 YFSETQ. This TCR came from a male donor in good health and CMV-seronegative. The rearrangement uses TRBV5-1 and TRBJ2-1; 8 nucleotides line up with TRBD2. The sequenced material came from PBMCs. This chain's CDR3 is CASSVIAGSTGGSYNEQFF. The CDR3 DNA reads TGCGCCAGCAGCGTAATAGCGGGGTCAACGGGCGGCTCCTACAATGAGCAGTTCTTC.